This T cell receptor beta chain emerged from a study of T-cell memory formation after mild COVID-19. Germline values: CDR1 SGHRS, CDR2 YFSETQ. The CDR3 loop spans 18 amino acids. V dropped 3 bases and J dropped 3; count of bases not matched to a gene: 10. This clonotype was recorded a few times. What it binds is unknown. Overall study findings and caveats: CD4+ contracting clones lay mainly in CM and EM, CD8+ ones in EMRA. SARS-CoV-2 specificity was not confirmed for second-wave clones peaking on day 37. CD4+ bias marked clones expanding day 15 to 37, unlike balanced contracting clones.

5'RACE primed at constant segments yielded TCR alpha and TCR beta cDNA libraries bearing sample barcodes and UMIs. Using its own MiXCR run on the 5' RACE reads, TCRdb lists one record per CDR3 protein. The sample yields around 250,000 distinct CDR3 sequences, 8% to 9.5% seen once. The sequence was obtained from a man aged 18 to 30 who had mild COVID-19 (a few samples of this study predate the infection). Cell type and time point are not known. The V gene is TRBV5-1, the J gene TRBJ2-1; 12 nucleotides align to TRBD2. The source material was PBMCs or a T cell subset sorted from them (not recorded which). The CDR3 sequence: CASSSGLAGRLGYNEQFF. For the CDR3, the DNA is TGCGCCAGCAGCTCGGGACTAGCGGGCCGTCTCGGCTACAATGAGCAGTTCTTC.